The rows below give T cell receptor beta chains drawn from one sample of a study of cytomegalovirus exposure and HLA in healthy donors. The table came from immunoSEQ multiplex PCR; TCRdb's copy has only in-frame clones and leaves some out. The table lists around 120,000 clones, 80% of them singletons. Sequenced: PBMCs. The receptors here all came from a female donor in good health and CMV-seropositive. Each CDR3 is given with its conserved first and last residue. A D gene is named only where the DNA matches it firmly. Expanded clones get a size class; other rows say once, few or many, or leave the size out.

CDR3: CAWSAGQFSQPQHF
DNA: TGTGCCTGGAGTGCTGGGCAATTTAGTCAGCCCCAGCATTTT
J: TRBJ1-5
D: .
V: TRBV30
size: once

CDR3: CASSRDTSYGYTF
DNA: TGTGCCAGCAGTCGGGACACCAGCTATGGCTACACCTTC
J: TRBJ1-2
D: .
V: TRBV7-9
size: few

CDR3: CASSGGGATDTQYF
DNA: TGTGCCAGCAGTGGCGGGGGGGCCACAGATACGCAGTATTTT
J: TRBJ2-3
D: TRBD2
V: TRBV6-4
size: .

CDR3: CAWSHRENQPQHF
DNA: TGTGCCTGGAGTCACAGGGAGAATCAGCCCCAGCATTTT
J: TRBJ1-5
D: .
V: TRBV30
size: .

CDR3: CASSQERYNTEAFF
DNA: TGCGCCAGCAGCCAAGAGAGGTATAACACTGAAGCTTTCTTT
J: TRBJ1-1
D: .
V: TRBV4-3
size: .

CDR3: CASRPGTGVGEQYF
DNA: TGTGCCAGCAGACCCGGGACAGGGGTCGGCGAGCAGTACTTC
J: TRBJ2-7
D: TRBD1
V: TRBV2
size: .

CDR3: CASSPVEGNYGYTF
DNA: TGCGCCAGCAGCCCGGTGGAGGGGAACTATGGCTACACCTTC
J: TRBJ1-2
D: .
V: TRBV4-1
size: few

CDR3: CASSYGLSSYNEQFF
DNA: TGTGCCAGCAGTTACGGTCTCAGCTCCTACAATGAGCAGTTCTTC
J: TRBJ2-1
D: .
V: TRBV6-6
size: .

CDR3: CASSLGGTGINSPLHF
DNA: TGTGCCAGCAGCTTGGGCGGGACAGGAATCAATTCACCCCTCCACTTT
J: TRBJ1-6
D: TRBD1
V: TRBV5-4
size: .

CDR3: CAIRQGVNQPQHF
DNA: TGTGCCATCCGACAGGGCGTCAATCAGCCCCAGCATTTT
J: TRBJ1-5
D: TRBD1
V: TRBV10-3
size: .

CDR3: CASSVRQGPYEQYF
DNA: TGTGCCAGCAGCGTACGACAGGGACCCTACGAGCAGTACTTC
J: TRBJ2-7
D: TRBD1
V: TRBV7-9
size: .

CDR3: CASSLGGGGGSYEQYF
DNA: TGTGCCAGCAGCTTAGGAGGGGGTGGCGGATCCTACGAGCAGTACTTC
J: TRBJ2-7
D: .
V: TRBV13
size: .

CDR3: CASLTGGHSPLHF
DNA: TGTGCCAGCCTGACAGGGGGTCATTCACCCCTCCACTTT
J: TRBJ1-6
D: TRBD1
V: TRBV5-8
size: .

CDR3: CASSVDRGPNYGYTF
DNA: TGTGCCAGCAGCGTCGACAGGGGCCCTAACTATGGCTACACCTTC
J: TRBJ1-2
D: TRBD1
V: TRBV5-6
size: .

CDR3: CASSGQVNEKLFF
DNA: TGTGCCAGCAGTGGACAGGTTAATGAAAAACTGTTTTTT
J: TRBJ1-4
D: .
V: TRBV25-1
size: .

CDR3: CASRRTGDLYGYTF
DNA: TGTGCCAGCAGAAGGACAGGGGACCTTTATGGCTACACCTTC
J: TRBJ1-2
D: TRBD1
V: TRBV6-4
size: .

CDR3: CAISESLMAGGWETQYF
DNA: TGTGCCATCAGTGAGAGTCTGATGGCGGGGGGATGGGAGACCCAGTACTTC
J: TRBJ2-5
D: TRBD2
V: TRBV10-3
size: few

CDR3: CASSLSGNTIYF
DNA: TGTGCCAGCAGTTTGTCGGGAAACACCATATATTTT
J: TRBJ1-3
D: .
V: TRBV28
size: .

CDR3: CASSQTDGQVINYGYTF
DNA: TGTGCCAGCAGCCAAACGGATGGACAGGTCATTAACTATGGCTACACCTTC
J: TRBJ1-2
D: TRBD1
V: TRBV7-9
size: .

CDR3: CASSLQMRGDYNEQFF
DNA: TGTGCCAGCAGCTTACAGATGCGGGGGGATTACAATGAGCAGTTCTTC
J: TRBJ2-1
D: TRBD2
V: TRBV7-2
size: .

CDR3: CASSDVSAGTDTQYF
DNA: TGTGCCAGCAGTGACGTCTCGGCGGGCACAGATACGCAGTATTTT
J: TRBJ2-3
D: .
V: TRBV6-4
size: .

CDR3: CASSESGGTGELFF
DNA: TGTGCCAGCAGTGAATCTGGGGGGACCGGGGAGCTGTTTTTT
J: TRBJ2-2
D: .
V: TRBV25-1
size: once

CDR3: CASSLTQVMNTEAFF
DNA: TGTGCCAGCAGCTTAACGCAGGTAATGAACACTGAAGCTTTCTTT
J: TRBJ1-1
D: .
V: TRBV7-3
size: .

CDR3: CASSPRTGFSPLHF
DNA: TGTGCCAGCAGTCCGAGGACAGGGTTTTCACCCCTCCACTTT
J: TRBJ1-6
D: TRBD1
V: TRBV28
size: .

CDR3: CASSLAGTGGEKLFF
DNA: TGCGCCAGCAGCTTGGCCGGGACAGGGGGTGAAAAACTGTTTTTT
J: TRBJ1-4
D: TRBD1
V: TRBV5-1
size: .

CDR3: CAWSVNRNTEAFF
DNA: TGTGCCTGGAGTGTAAACAGGAACACTGAAGCTTTCTTT
J: TRBJ1-1
D: .
V: TRBV30
size: once

CDR3: CASSLDRGYGYTF
DNA: TGCGCCAGCAGCTTGGACAGGGGCTATGGCTACACCTTC
J: TRBJ1-2
D: TRBD1
V: TRBV5-1
size: .

CDR3: CASRGGLAGEGYEQYF
DNA: TGTGCCAGCAGGGGCGGTCTAGCGGGAGAGGGATACGAGCAGTACTTC
J: TRBJ2-7
D: TRBD2
V: TRBV2
size: .

CDR3: CAWSRSRTSGVSYEQYF
DNA: TGTGCCTGGAGTCGCTCTCGAACTAGCGGGGTATCCTACGAGCAGTACTTC
J: TRBJ2-7
D: TRBD2
V: TRBV30
size: .

CDR3: CASSMTAPGNSPLHF
DNA: TGTGCCAGCAGCATGACAGCTCCCGGGAATTCACCCCTCCACTTT
J: TRBJ1-6
D: .
V: TRBV5-4
size: .

CDR3: CAWKMAGSNSPLHF
DNA: TGTGCCTGGAAGATGGCGGGCTCCAATTCACCCCTCCACTTT
J: TRBJ1-6
D: .
V: TRBV30
size: .

CDR3: CASSPNTGNYGYTF
DNA: TGTGCCAGCAGCCCTAATACAGGGAACTATGGCTACACCTTC
J: TRBJ1-2
D: .
V: TRBV11-2
size: .

CDR3: CASSYPGTDTQYF
DNA: TGTGCCAGCAGCTACCCGGGTACGGATACGCAGTATTTT
J: TRBJ2-3
D: .
V: TRBV7-9
size: .

CDR3: CASNGQNTGELFF
DNA: TGTGCCAGCAATGGACAGAACACCGGGGAGCTGTTTTTT
J: TRBJ2-2
D: .
V: TRBV2
size: once

CDR3: CASPGSSGNTIYF
DNA: TGTGCCTCCCCCGGGAGCTCTGGAAACACCATATATTTT
J: TRBJ1-3
D: .
V: TRBV30
size: .

CDR3: CASSLTSSQGETQYF
DNA: TGTGCCAGCAGCTTAACGTCCAGTCAGGGGGAGACCCAGTACTTC
J: TRBJ2-5
D: .
V: TRBV7-3
size: .

CDR3: CASSLARVNAGELFF
DNA: TGTGCCAGCAGCTTAGCGCGAGTTAACGCCGGGGAGCTGTTTTTT
J: TRBJ2-2
D: .
V: TRBV11-1
size: .

CDR3: CASGPEGGVNTEAFF
DNA: TGTGCCAGCGGCCCCGAGGGGGGGGTAAACACTGAAGCTTTCTTT
J: TRBJ1-1
D: .
V: TRBV6-5
size: .

CDR3: CASSLSRVAPNEQYF
DNA: TGTGCCAGCAGTTTAAGTCGGGTAGCCCCCAACGAGCAGTACTTC
J: TRBJ2-7
D: .
V: TRBV27
size: .

CDR3: CASSVRAGGNTGELFF
DNA: TGTGCCAGCAGCGTAAGGGCGGGGGGAAACACCGGGGAGCTGTTTTTT
J: TRBJ2-2
D: TRBD2
V: TRBV9
size: once

CDR3: CAWTRGGNEKLFF
DNA: TGTGCCTGGACCCGCGGGGGTAATGAAAAACTGTTTTTT
J: TRBJ1-4
D: .
V: TRBV30
size: .

CDR3: CASTQTGFRSNTEAFF
DNA: TGTGCCAGCACACAGACAGGGTTCCGGTCGAACACTGAAGCTTTCTTT
J: TRBJ1-1
D: TRBD1
V: TRBV6-6
size: .

CDR3: CATSRDRVGGRYNEQFF
DNA: TGTGCCACCAGCAGAGATCGGGTCGGGGGGCGGTACAATGAGCAGTTCTTC
J: TRBJ2-1
D: .
V: TRBV15
size: .

CDR3: CASSDRVVNQPQHF
DNA: TGTGCCAGCAGTGACAGGGTTGTCAATCAGCCCCAGCATTTT
J: TRBJ1-5
D: .
V: TRBV2
size: .

CDR3: CASSLGSAGATEAFF
DNA: TGCGCCAGCAGCTTGGGGAGTGCAGGGGCCACTGAAGCTTTCTTT
J: TRBJ1-1
D: .
V: TRBV5-1
size: few

CDR3: CASSLTGSGYTEAFF
DNA: TGCGCCAGCAGCTTGACAGGGTCGGGCTACACTGAAGCTTTCTTT
J: TRBJ1-1
D: .
V: TRBV5-1
size: few

CDR3: CASSPTGSSYEQYF
DNA: TGTGCCAGCAGCCCGACAGGGAGCTCCTACGAGCAGTACTTC
J: TRBJ2-7
D: TRBD1
V: TRBV6-4
size: .

CDR3: CASSSGVGEKLFF
DNA: TGTGCCAGCAGTTCCGGGGTCGGGGAAAAACTGTTTTTT
J: TRBJ1-4
D: .
V: TRBV6-6
size: .

CDR3: CASSLIWDRGNEQFF
DNA: TGTGCCAGCAGTTTGATTTGGGACAGGGGTAATGAGCAGTTCTTC
J: TRBJ2-1
D: TRBD1
V: TRBV27
size: few

CDR3: CASSGGDRETAGANVLTF
DNA: TGTGCCAGCAGCGGCGGGGACAGGGAGACCGCTGGGGCCAACGTCCTGACTTTC
J: TRBJ2-6
D: TRBD1
V: TRBV7-6
size: .

CDR3: CASSARGSQTQYF
DNA: TGTGCCAGCAGCGCTCGGGGTAGTCAGACCCAGTACTTC
J: TRBJ2-5
D: .
V: TRBV9
size: once

CDR3: CAWSSANTGELFF
DNA: TGTGCCTGGAGTTCAGCGAACACCGGGGAGCTGTTTTTT
J: TRBJ2-2
D: .
V: TRBV30
size: .

CDR3: CASSFGTGYNEQFF
DNA: TGTGCCAGCAGCTTCGGGACAGGCTACAATGAGCAGTTCTTC
J: TRBJ2-1
D: TRBD1
V: TRBV5-4
size: .

CDR3: CASSLFGQEEETQYF
DNA: TGTGCCAGCAGCTTATTTGGACAGGAGGAGGAGACCCAGTACTTC
J: TRBJ2-5
D: TRBD1
V: TRBV7-9
size: .

CDR3: CASSQSFPGNTIYF
DNA: TGTGCCAGCAGCCAATCATTCCCTGGAAACACCATATATTTT
J: TRBJ1-3
D: .
V: TRBV6-1
size: .

CDR3: CASTRDSLYEQYF
DNA: TGTGCCAGCACTCGGGACAGCCTCTACGAGCAGTACTTC
J: TRBJ2-7
D: TRBD1
V: TRBV28
size: .

CDR3: CASSQEGTAYNSPLHF
DNA: TGTGCCAGCAGCCAAGAAGGGACAGCCTATAATTCACCCCTCCACTTT
J: TRBJ1-6
D: TRBD1
V: TRBV4-2
size: .

CDR3: CASSVDWTQGAGQFF
DNA: TGTGCCAGCAGCGTAGATTGGACCCAAGGGGCAGGGCAGTTCTTC
J: TRBJ2-1
D: .
V: TRBV9
size: .

CDR3: CASSGGRGREGAFF
DNA: TGTGCCAGCAGCGGGGGTCGAGGGAGAGAGGGGGCTTTCTTT
J: TRBJ1-1
D: .
V: TRBV2
size: .

CDR3: CATARQGAAEKLFF
DNA: TGTGCCACGGCCAGACAGGGGGCGGCTGAAAAACTGTTTTTT
J: TRBJ1-4
D: TRBD1
V: TRBV27
size: .